Below are 22 T cell receptor beta chains sequenced from a single sample in a study of T cells in Graves' hyperthyroidism and ophthalmopathy. RNA transcripts provided the source from which TCR beta CDR3 regions were amplified. The TCR CDR3 was amplified in a first-round RT-PCR using the HTBI primer set. TCRdb processed the multiplex PCR reads anew with MiXCR; each CDR3 protein has one entry. This sample has 500,000 to 650,000 distinct CDR3 sequences, with more than 14% found just once. The sequenced material came from blood. These receptors all stem from a woman between 45 and 60 years old with Graves' ophthalmopathy.

This clonotype occurred a few times. V usage is TRBV12-3 or TRBV12-4 and J usage is TRBJ2-1; D perhaps matches TRBD2 (6 bases). This CDR3 contains 15 residues. V lost 3 bases, J lost 9 bases, and 18 bases lay in between. In nucleotides, the CDR3 is TGTGCCAGCAGTTTGGCGGGGATATTTGCTGGTGAGCAGTTCTTC. Protein: CASSLAGIFAGEQFF.

In regard to this clonotype: It may be a read error: a sequence one base away is much more abundant. This chain joins TRBV5-6 and TRBJ2-7; 7 bases map to TRBD1. The CDR3 is made up of 15 amino acids. In germline, CDR1 is SGHDT, CDR2 YYEEEE. The CDR3 DNA follows: TGTGCCAGCAGCTTAGCAGGGGGATTTCACTACGAGCGGTACTTC. This codes for CASSLAGGFHYERYF.

The chain combines TRBV11-3 with TRBJ2-2, with TRBD2 matching 11 bases. The germline V gene encodes CDR1 SGHNT and CDR2 YENEEA. This CDR3 has 17 residues. V lost 5 bases and J lost 6; bases outside the gene matches: 11. The DNA of the CDR3 is TGTGCCAGCAGCGACGGACTAGCGGGTGTTGGCGCCGGGGAGCTGTTTTTT. The encoded protein is CASSDGLAGVGAGELFF.

The V gene is TRBV7-6, the J gene TRBJ1-3; weak D call: TRBD1 (6 bases). CDR1 and CDR2 from the germline V gene are SGHVS and FNYEAQ. The CDR3 is 16 residues long. The germline V and J ends were trimmed by 5 bases and 4 bases, with 18 bases remaining between them. Written as DNA, the CDR3 is TGTGCCAGCAGCCTAGGCAGGGGAAGGAGAGGAAACACCATATATTTT. As protein: CASSLGRGRRGNTIYF.

As concerns this clonotype: A read error is likely, as this CDR3 ends without the conserved phenylalanine or tryptophan. The chain carries TRBV20-1 and TRBJ2-7; TRBD1 matches 7 bases. This CDR3 is 16 amino acids long. The V and J ends lost 0 bases and 4 bases, in that order; junction bases with no gene match: 12. Germline V gene lookup returns CDR1 DFQATT and CDR2 SNEGSKA (reference sequence). The DNA of the CDR3 is TGCAGTGCTAGAGAGAAACCGGGACAGAAACTTTACGAGCAGTACCTC. Its protein product is CSAREKPGQKLYEQYL.

The V and J genes are TRBV20-1 and TRBJ2-1; D is unresolved. The length of the CDR3 is 11 residues. Germline CDR1 and CDR2: DFQATT and SNEGSKA (reference sequence). V was shortened by 6 bases and J by 6 bases, with 9 bases between the two germline ends. This chain's CDR3 is CSANLINEQFF. The CDR3 coding sequence is TGCAGTGCCAATCTAATCAATGAGCAGTTCTTC.

CDR3 sequence (DNA): TGTGCCAGCAGTGAGCCTAGGGGGAAAGAAGAGACCCAGTACTTC. It encodes CASSEPRGKEETQYF. The chain carries TRBV25-1 and TRBJ2-5; a weak D match, TRBD1 (6 bases). This CDR3 is built from 15 residues. V lost 3 bases and J 3 bases, leaving 14 bases between the germline ends. Germline CDR1 MGHDK, CDR2 SYGVNS.

Ten or more counts support this clonotype. The chain employs TRBV28 and TRBJ1-2; the match to TRBD1 covers 11 bases. The CDR3 consists of 16 residues. J lost 5 bases, V lost 7 bases, and 12 bases had no gene match. From germline, CDR1 is MDHEN and CDR2 SYDVKM. CDR3 in DNA: TGTGCCAGCATTAGCACCCCGGGACAGGGGGTATATGGCTACACCTTC. It yields the protein CASISTPGQGVYGYTF.

V is TRBV19 and J is TRBJ1-1; 8 bases agree with TRBD1. This CDR3 has 14 amino acids. After removal of 4 bases from V and 6 bases from J, the junction contained 7 bases not matched to a gene. Germline lookup yields CDR1 LNHDA and CDR2 SQIVND (reference sequence). CDR3 amino acids: CASSTTGGSAEAFF. CDR3 DNA: TGTGCCAGTAGTACCACAGGGGGTTCGGCTGAAGCTTTCTTT. Together with reference TRBV19 and TRBJ1-1, the CDR3 gives the full variable domain: DGGITQSPKYLFRKEGQNVTLSCEQNLNHDAMYWYRQDPGQGLRLIYYSQIVNDFQKGDIAEGYSVSREKKESFPLTVTSAQKNPTAFYLCASSTTGGSAEAFFGQGTRLTVV.

Ten or more counts support this clonotype. The rearrangement uses TRBV2 and TRBJ2-7; 14 positions match TRBD2. This CDR3 spans 14 amino acids. Germline V gene data show CDR1 as SNHLY and CDR2 as FYNNEI. Trimming removed 7 bases from V and 7 bases from J; junction bases left unmatched: 6. The CDR3 DNA reads as TGTGCCAGCATGCGACTAGCGGGAGGGGGGGAGCAGTACTTC. It specifies CASMRLAGGGEQYF.

In this sample, this clonotype turned up many times. The gene calls are TRBV20-1 and TRBJ2-3; 7 positions agree with TRBD2. The junction had 4 bases not matched to a gene; V was cut back by 0 bases and J by 1 base. The CDR3 spans 15 residues. The V gene's germline CDR1 is DFQATT and CDR2 SNEGSKA (reference sequence). The CDR3: CSARDPSGGTDTQYF. As DNA, the CDR3 is TGCAGTGCTAGAGATCCGAGCGGGGGCACAGATACGCAGTATTTT.

This clonotype was found a few times. The rearrangement links TRBV7-8 to TRBJ2-2, with 11 nucleotides matching TRBD1. V shed 3 bases, J shed 5 bases, and the junction held 5 bases outside the gene matches. Germline assignment: CDR1 SGHVS and CDR2 FQNEAQ. This CDR3 has 16 amino acids. CDR3 DNA: TGTGCCAGCAGCTTTACCCGGGACAGGGGGACCGGGGAGCTGTTTTTT. Its protein product is CASSFTRDRGTGELFF.

This clonotype was observed at least ten times. The CDR3 spells CASSLAGTDNEQFF. The CDR3 nucleotides are TGCGCCAGCAGCTTGGCTGGGACTGACAATGAGCAGTTCTTC. This chain links TRBV5-1 with TRBJ2-1, with D possibly TRBD2 on 6 matching bases. This CDR3 is 14 amino acids long. Germline V gene lookup returns CDR1 SGHRS and CDR2 YFSETQ. The V end lost 0 bases, the J end lost 5 bases, and 9 bases lay between the germline ends.

The chain couples TRBV19 to TRBJ1-6; TRBD1 might be the D (5 bases). V lost 3 bases and J lost 5, with 11 bases in between. The germline CDR1 and CDR2 sequences are LNHDA and SQIVND (reference sequence). The length of the CDR3 is 15 residues. For the CDR3, the DNA is TGTGCCAGTAGTATCTTCGGCAGGGATAATTCACCCCTCCACTTT. Translating it yields CASSIFGRDNSPLHF.

This clonotype has a handful of counts. V is TRBV7-8 and J is TRBJ1-5, with D unresolved. The germline CDR1 and CDR2 sequences are SGHVS and FQNEAQ. V lost 5 bases and J lost 5, with 13 bases in between. The CDR3 has 14 amino acids. The CDR3 sequence: CASSHPVGDQPQHF. Here the CDR3 DNA reads TGTGCCAGCAGCCATCCGGTCGGGGATCAGCCCCAGCATTTT. Filled out from reference TRBV7-8 and TRBJ1-5, the complete variable domain reads GAGVSQSPRYKVAKRGQDVALRCDPISGHVSLFWYQQALGQGPEFLTYFQNEAQLDKSGLPSDRFFAERPEGSVSTLKIQRTQQEDSAVYLCASSHPVGDQPQHFGDGTRLSIL.

There are many counts of this clonotype. The CDR3 sequence is CASSLGTSGRAGEQYF. The CDR3 bases are TGCGCCAGCAGCTTGGGGACTAGCGGGAGGGCCGGGGAGCAGTACTTC. This chain links TRBV5-1 with TRBJ2-7; 15 nucleotides agree with TRBD2. This CDR3 has 16 amino acids. Looked up from germline, CDR1 is SGHRS and CDR2 is YFSETQ. The ends lost 0 bases at V and 7 bases at J; junction bases unmatched: 5.

This clonotype was counted a few times. The chain couples TRBV7-2 to TRBJ2-7; TRBD2 matches 8 bases. CDR1 and CDR2 (germline): SGHTA, FQGNSA. The ends lost 1 base at V and 2 bases at J; junction bases unmatched: 7. The CDR3 loop spans 16 amino acids. Here the CDR3 DNA reads TGTGCCAGCAGCTTAGTCCGACTAGCGACCACCTACGAGCAGTACTTC. This encodes CASSLVRLATTYEQYF. The full variable domain, its missing parts supplied by reference TRBV7-2 and TRBJ2-7, is GAGVSQSPSNKVTEKGKDVELRCDPISGHTALYWYRQSLGQGLEFLIYFQGNSAPDKSGLPSDRFSAERTGGSVSTLTIQRTQQEDSAVYLCASSLVRLATTYEQYFGPGTRLTVT.

V is TRBV30 and J is TRBJ1-6; the D gene is possibly TRBD1 (6 bases). Germline assignment: CDR1 GTSNPN and CDR2 SVGIG (reference sequence). Trimming stripped 2 bases from V and 0 bases from J, with 14 bases between. The CDR3 contains 17 residues. CDR3 sequence (DNA): TGTGCCTGGAGTAGTGACAGGACTAGCTCCTATAATTCACCCCTCCACTTT. Encoded protein: CAWSSDRTSSYNSPLHF. The variable domain in full, completed from reference TRBV30 and TRBJ1-6, reads SQTIHQWPATLVQPVGSPLSLECTVEGTSNPNLYWYRQAAGRGLQLLFYSVGIGQISSEVPQNLSASRPQDRQFILSSKKLLLSDSGFYLCAWSSDRTSSYNSPLHFGNGTRLTVT.

This clonotype was seen a handful of times. The chain employs TRBV11-1 and TRBJ2-3; D perhaps matches TRBD1 (6 bases). Deletions cut 7 bases from V and 2 bases from J, with 16 bases between. Germline assignment: CDR1 SGHAT and CDR2 FQDESV (reference sequence). CDR3 length: 15 residues. DNA for the CDR3: TGTGCCAGCACCCATCGACAGGACTTCACAGATACGCAGTATTTT. This sequence encodes CASTHRQDFTDTQYF.

This rearrangement joins TRBV20-1 to TRBJ2-7; 8 bases match TRBD2. The germline gives CDR1 DFQATT, CDR2 SNEGSKA (reference sequence). With V trimmed by 4 bases and J by 5 bases, 7 bases remained unmatched. The CDR3 has 13 amino acids. Written as DNA, the CDR3 is TGCAGTGCTACGGGAGGGGGAGGGAACGAGCAGTACTTC. As protein: CSATGGGGNEQYF.

V gene TRBV29-1 combines with J gene TRBJ2-1; TRBD2 agrees at 11 bases. This CDR3 is built from 14 residues. The germline CDR1 and CDR2 sequences are SQVTM and ANQGSEA. V dropped 6 bases and J dropped 3; count of bases not matched to a gene: 4. Here the CDR3 DNA reads TGCAGCGTAGTGACTAGCGGGGACTACAATGAGCAGTTCTTC. Its translation: CSVVTSGDYNEQFF.

This clonotype was picked up many times. The rearrangement joins TRBV11-3 to TRBJ1-1; D is unclear. The germline CDR1 and CDR2 sequences are SGHNT and YENEEA. Between the trimmed V and J ends, which lost 5 bases and 1 base, there was a span of 8 bases. The CDR3 contains 13 residues. DNA of the CDR3: TGTGCCAGCAGCCCCAAGACGAACACTGAAGCTTTCTTT. It translates to CASSPKTNTEAFF.